Listed here are 9 T cell receptor beta chains from one sample, sequenced in a study of blood T cell repertoires in COVID-19. The method was immunoSEQ multiplex PCR; TCRdb's version includes in-frame clones alone and lacks a portion of them. Among under 400,000 clones listed, more than 75% were seen once. Sequencing input: PBMCs or T cells enriched from blood (not recorded which). These receptors were collected from a man aged 40-49 years in a cohort exposed to, infected with or recovered from COVID-19 (not recorded which).

This clone appeared once. This chain connects TRBV11-3 to TRBJ2-1, with D uncertain. The CDR3 length is 13 residues. CDR1 SGHNT and CDR2 YENEEA come from the germline V gene. The V end lost 0 bases, the J end lost 8 bases, and 8 bases lay between the germline ends. DNA for the CDR3: TGTGCCAGCAGCTTAGAGGGTGAGGATGAGCAGTTCTTC. It is translated as CASSLEGEDEQFF.

The chain recombines TRBV14 with TRBJ1-1; 9 bases align to TRBD1. The CDR3 totals 16 residues. The V and J ends lost 2 bases and 5 bases, in that order; junction bases with no gene match: 9. Germline CDR1 is SGHDN and CDR2 is FVKESK. The CDR3 nucleotides are TGTGCCAGCAGCCAACTACTGGGACAGGGTTGGACTGAAGCTTTCTTT. It codes for CASSQLLGQGWTEAFF.

This clone was counted a few times. This sequence joins TRBV9 and TRBJ2-2, with 8 positions matching TRBD1. There are 16 residues in the CDR3. The V gene end was trimmed by 0 bases and the J gene end by 4 bases; junction bases not matched to a gene: 5. Looked up from germline, CDR1 is SGDLS and CDR2 is YYNGEE. The CDR3 nucleotides are TGTGCCAGCAGCGTAGCAGGGGGCGTCGGCACCGGGGAGCTGTTTTTT. Encoded protein: CASSVAGGVGTGELFF.

This clone was picked up one time. V usage is TRBV5-6 and J usage is TRBJ2-5; 7 bases line up with TRBD2. This CDR3 is built from 16 residues. Germline V gene lookup returns CDR1 SGHDT and CDR2 YYEEEE. V lost 0 bases, J lost 4 bases, and 9 bases stayed unmatched. Here the CDR3 DNA reads TGTGCCAGCAGCTTGGCCTTGCGGGAGTCTTTAGAGACCCAGTACTTC. Translating it yields CASSLALRESLETQYF.

This clone has only one observation. This chain uses TRBV5-4 with TRBJ2-7; 13 nucleotides align to TRBD2. Germline CDR1 SGHNT, CDR2 YYREEE (reference sequence). The V segment lost 3 bases and the J segment 4 bases; nucleotides outside the gene matches: 7. The CDR3 is 16 amino acids. The CDR3 sequence: CASSSRTSGRMYEQYF. The CDR3 DNA reads as TGTGCCAGCAGCTCCCGGACTAGCGGGAGAATGTACGAGCAGTACTTC.

The chain combines TRBV5-1 with TRBJ2-7; D is unresolved. CDR3 size: 17 residues. The germline CDR1 and CDR2 sequences are SGHRS and YFSETQ. V was pared by 0 bases and J by 0 bases, with 16 bases between. CDR3 loop: CASSLGTRGRSSYEQYF. For the CDR3, the DNA is TGCGCCAGCAGCTTGGGCACCCGAGGTCGCAGCTCCTACGAGCAGTACTTC.

The V call is TRBV20-1, the J call TRBJ2-3; possibly TRBD2 for D (5 bases). V was clipped by 3 bases and J by 1 base, with 11 bases between them. The CDR3 totals 14 residues. CDR1 DFQATT and CDR2 SNEGSKA come from the germline V gene (reference sequence). CDR3 coding DNA: TGCAGTGCTAGTCAAGCGGCAGGCACAGATACGCAGTATTTT. Its translation: CSASQAAGTDTQYF.

The V call is TRBV19, the J call TRBJ2-3; the match to TRBD2 covers 14 bases. CDR3 length: 16 residues. CDR1 and CDR2 from the germline V gene are LNHDA and SQIVND (reference sequence). The ends lost 5 bases at V and 2 bases at J; junction bases unmatched: 3. CDR3 sequence reads: CASSVGLAGDTDTQYF. Here the CDR3 DNA reads TGTGCCAGTAGTGTGGGACTAGCGGGAGACACAGATACGCAGTATTTT.

The chain links TRBV11-2 to TRBJ2-7, with D maybe TRBD1 (5 bases). The V gene's germline CDR1 is SGHAT and CDR2 FQNNGV. CDR3 size: 15 residues. V lost 1 base and J lost 1, with 11 bases in between. As DNA, the CDR3 is TGTGCCAGCAGCTTAGTCAGGGTAGGATCCTACGAGCAGTACTTC. The encoded protein is CASSLVRVGSYEQYF. The variable domain in full, with the rest retrieved from reference TRBV11-2 and TRBJ2-7, is EAGVAQSPRYKIIEKRQSVAFWCNPISGHATLYWYQQILGQGPKLLIQFQNNGVVDDSQLPKDRFSAERLKGVDSTLKIQPAKLEDSAVYLCASSLVRVGSYEQYFGPGTRLTVT.